This paragraph covers one TCR beta chain sequence. As yet, its antigen is unknown. The V gene lost 1 base and the J gene lost 2 bases, with 5 bases spanning the gap. Germline-derived CDR1 and CDR2 are SQVTM and ANQGSEA. The CDR3 is 12 residues long. The assay was immunoSEQ multiplex PCR, and TCRdb's table has in-frame clones only and misses some. The sample carries around 30,000 clones, 80% to 90% recorded once. This entry is derived from a study of T cells in localized non-small cell lung cancer. The study's findings and limits: The appearance of a median approximately 57 of the top 100 tumor clones was seen in adjacent lung. Higher T cell density in the blood was associated with longer overall survival, whereas higher adjacent-lung clonality associated with shorter survival. Uninvolved adjacent lung showed peak T cell clonality, exceeding tumor.

Material: peripheral blood, obtained before any cancer treatment. The TCR originated in a male donor at least 60 years old with stage I lung adenocarcinoma. The rearrangement links TRBV29-1 to TRBJ1-1; D unclear. The CDR3 protein is CSVEGFNTEAFF. The CDR3 DNA sequence: TGCAGCGTTGAAGGGTTCAACACTGAAGCTTTCTTT.